Described below is a single TCR beta chain sequence and its context. This record belongs to a study of cytomegalovirus exposure and HLA in healthy donors. Study-level background: Most genotyped donors, around four fifths of around 370, had Caucasian-associated genetic ancestry.

CDR1 is LNHNV, CDR2 YYDKDF, per germline (reference sequence). The J segment lost 5 bases and the V segment lost 3 bases, leaving 8 bases of the junction unmatched. CDR3 size: 15 residues. Primers for the PCR totalled 60 Vbeta and 13 Jbeta. The method was immunoSEQ multiplex PCR; TCRdb's version includes in-frame clones alone and lacks a portion of them. The repertoire holds 95,000 to 150,000 clones, with around three quarters as singletons. The sample taken for sequencing was PBMCs. The chain couples TRBV15 to TRBJ2-7, with 9 bases matching TRBD1. The sequence was obtained from a woman aged 40 to 49 in good health and CMV-seropositive. The CDR3: CATSRGGQGFDEQYF. Written as DNA, the CDR3 is TGTGCCACCAGCAGGGGGGGACAGGGTTTCGACGAGCAGTACTTC.